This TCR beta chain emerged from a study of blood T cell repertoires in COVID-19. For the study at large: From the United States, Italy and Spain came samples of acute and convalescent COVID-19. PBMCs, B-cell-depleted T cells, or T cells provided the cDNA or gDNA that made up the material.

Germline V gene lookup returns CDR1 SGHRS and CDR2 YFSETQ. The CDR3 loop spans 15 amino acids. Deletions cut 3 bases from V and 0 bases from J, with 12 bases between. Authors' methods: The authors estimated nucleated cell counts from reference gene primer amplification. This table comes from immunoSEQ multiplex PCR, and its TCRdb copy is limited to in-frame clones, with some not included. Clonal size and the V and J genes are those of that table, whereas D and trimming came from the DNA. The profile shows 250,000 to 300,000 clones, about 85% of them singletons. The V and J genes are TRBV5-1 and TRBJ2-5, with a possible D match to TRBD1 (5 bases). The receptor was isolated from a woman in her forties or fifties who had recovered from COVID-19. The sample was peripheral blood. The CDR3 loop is CASSSTTGYQETQYF. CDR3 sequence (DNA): TGCGCCAGCAGCTCAACAACAGGCTACCAAGAGACCCAGTACTTC.